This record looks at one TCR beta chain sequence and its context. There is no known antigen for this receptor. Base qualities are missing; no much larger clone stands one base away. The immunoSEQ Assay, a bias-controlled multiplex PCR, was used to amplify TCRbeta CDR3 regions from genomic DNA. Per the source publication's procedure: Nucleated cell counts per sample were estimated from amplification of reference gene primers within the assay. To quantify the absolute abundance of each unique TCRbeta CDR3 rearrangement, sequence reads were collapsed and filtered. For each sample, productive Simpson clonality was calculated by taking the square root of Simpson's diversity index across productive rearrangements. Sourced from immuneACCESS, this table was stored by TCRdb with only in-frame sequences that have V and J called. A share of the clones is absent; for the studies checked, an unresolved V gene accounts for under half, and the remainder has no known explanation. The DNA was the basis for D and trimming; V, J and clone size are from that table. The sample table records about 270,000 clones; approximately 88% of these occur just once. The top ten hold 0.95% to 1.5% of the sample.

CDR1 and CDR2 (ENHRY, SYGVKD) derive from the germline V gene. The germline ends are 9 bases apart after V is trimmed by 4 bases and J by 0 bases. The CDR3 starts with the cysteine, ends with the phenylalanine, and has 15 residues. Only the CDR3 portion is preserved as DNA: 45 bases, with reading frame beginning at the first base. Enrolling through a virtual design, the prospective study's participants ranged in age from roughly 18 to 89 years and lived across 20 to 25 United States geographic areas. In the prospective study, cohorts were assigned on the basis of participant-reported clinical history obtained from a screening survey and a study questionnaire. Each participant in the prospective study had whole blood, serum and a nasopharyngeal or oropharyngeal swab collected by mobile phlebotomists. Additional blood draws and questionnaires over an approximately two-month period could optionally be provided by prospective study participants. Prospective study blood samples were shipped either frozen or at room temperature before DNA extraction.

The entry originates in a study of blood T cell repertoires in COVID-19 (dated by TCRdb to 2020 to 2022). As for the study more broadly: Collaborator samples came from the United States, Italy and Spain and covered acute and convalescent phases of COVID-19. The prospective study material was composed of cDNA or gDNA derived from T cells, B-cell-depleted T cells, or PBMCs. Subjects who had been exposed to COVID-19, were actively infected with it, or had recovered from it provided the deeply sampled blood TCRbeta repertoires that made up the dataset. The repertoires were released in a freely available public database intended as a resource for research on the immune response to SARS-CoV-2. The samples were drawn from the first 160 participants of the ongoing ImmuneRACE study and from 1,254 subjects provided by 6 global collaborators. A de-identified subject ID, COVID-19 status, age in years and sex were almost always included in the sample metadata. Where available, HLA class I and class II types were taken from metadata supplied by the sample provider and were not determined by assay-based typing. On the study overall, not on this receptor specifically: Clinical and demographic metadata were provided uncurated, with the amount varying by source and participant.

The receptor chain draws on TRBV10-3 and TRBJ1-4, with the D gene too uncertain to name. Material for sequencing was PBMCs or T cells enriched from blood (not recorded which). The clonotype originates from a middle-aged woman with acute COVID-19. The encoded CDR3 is CAISGQDATNEKLFF. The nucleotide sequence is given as TGTGCCATCAGTGGACAAGATGCAACTAATGAAAAACTGTTTTTT.